A selection of T cell receptor beta chains follows, all from one sample in a study of CD8+ T cells in alopecia areata. This table comes from immunoSEQ multiplex PCR, and its TCRdb copy is limited to in-frame clones, with some not included. Among over 120,000 clones, roughly 53% were seen once, and the ten largest hold about 6%. The source was CD4+ T cells sorted from blood, collected at week 0. These receptors all come from a human donor with alopecia areata. The CDR3 runs from the conserved cysteine through the conserved F or W. D genes are given only for firm matches. The size field is filled for only some rows; it gives once, few, many or a size class.

j_call: TRBJ2-3; d_call: NA; clone_size: NA; v_call: TRBV15; cdr3_nt: TGTGCCACCAGCAGAGAATGGGATACGCAGTATTTT; cdr3_aa: CATSREWDTQYF
j_call: TRBJ2-4; d_call: NA; clone_size: NA; v_call: TRBV7-3; cdr3_nt: TGTGCCAGCTCCCAGGGGACGGAAAACATTCAGTACTTC; cdr3_aa: CASSQGTENIQYF
j_call: TRBJ2-1; d_call: NA; clone_size: few; v_call: TRBV5-1; cdr3_nt: TGCGCCAGCAGCTTAAGGCTAGAGCAGTTCTTC; cdr3_aa: CASSLRLEQFF
j_call: TRBJ2-3; d_call: NA; clone_size: NA; v_call: TRBV7-2; cdr3_nt: TGTGCCAGCAGCTTATTTGGTATTACGTCAGATACGCAGTATTTT; cdr3_aa: CASSLFGITSDTQYF
j_call: TRBJ1-1; d_call: NA; clone_size: NA; v_call: TRBV29-1; cdr3_nt: TGCAGCGTAGTCGAGGGGCACGTTACTGAAGCTTTCTTT; cdr3_aa: CSVVEGHVTEAFF
j_call: TRBJ2-7; d_call: TRBD2; clone_size: NA; v_call: TRBV7-9; cdr3_nt: TGTGCCAGCCGGACTAGCGGGGGTGTATTGTACTTC; cdr3_aa: CASRTSGGVLYF
j_call: TRBJ2-3; d_call: TRBD2; clone_size: NA; v_call: TRBV30; cdr3_nt: TGTGCCTGGAGTGTAGGAGCGGGGGAGGCAGATACGCAGTATTTT; cdr3_aa: CAWSVGAGEADTQYF
j_call: TRBJ2-3; d_call: NA; clone_size: few; v_call: TRBV19; cdr3_nt: TGTGCCAGTAGTACGGCGGCAGGGCCCCCTATTACGCAGTATTTT; cdr3_aa: CASSTAAGPPITQYF
j_call: TRBJ2-2; d_call: NA; clone_size: NA; v_call: TRBV30; cdr3_nt: TGTGCCTGGAGTCTTGGGGTTGGCGGGGAGCTGTTTTTT; cdr3_aa: CAWSLGVGGELFF
j_call: TRBJ2-6; d_call: NA; clone_size: few; v_call: TRBV5-1; cdr3_nt: TGCGCCAGCAGTTTTGAAGCGTCTGGGGCCAACGTCCTGACTTTC; cdr3_aa: CASSFEASGANVLTF
j_call: TRBJ2-2; d_call: NA; clone_size: NA; v_call: TRBV4-1; cdr3_nt: TGCGCCAGCAGCCAAGATGAGGCGGGTTTGGTCACCGGGGAGCTGTTTTTT; cdr3_aa: CASSQDEAGLVTGELFF
j_call: TRBJ2-3; d_call: TRBD2; clone_size: few; v_call: TRBV7-9; cdr3_nt: TGTGCCAGCAGCTCCCTAGCGGGCACAGATACGCAGTATTTT; cdr3_aa: CASSSLAGTDTQYF
j_call: TRBJ1-6; d_call: NA; clone_size: NA; v_call: TRBV15; cdr3_nt: TGTGCCACCACCAGGTCGGGGGGCCGAAATAATTCACCCCTCCACTTT; cdr3_aa: CATTRSGGRNNSPLHF
j_call: TRBJ2-3; d_call: TRBD2; clone_size: NA; v_call: TRBV5-4; cdr3_nt: TGTGCCAGCAGCCTCCGACTAGCGGGGGGTTTAGATACGCAGTATTTT; cdr3_aa: CASSLRLAGGLDTQYF
j_call: TRBJ2-7; d_call: TRBD1; clone_size: NA; v_call: TRBV5-4; cdr3_nt: TGTGCCAGCAGCAAAGGGACAGGGGGTAGCTACGAGCAGTACTTC; cdr3_aa: CASSKGTGGSYEQYF
j_call: TRBJ2-7; d_call: NA; clone_size: few; v_call: TRBV23-1; cdr3_nt: TGCGCCAGCAGTCAACTTGGGACATCTTATGGCTACGAGCAGTACTTC; cdr3_aa: CASSQLGTSYGYEQYF
j_call: TRBJ2-2; d_call: NA; clone_size: few; v_call: TRBV6-1; cdr3_nt: TGTGCCACGGGTCAGTCCCCGACCGGGGAGCTGTTTTTT; cdr3_aa: CATGQSPTGELFF
j_call: TRBJ1-2; d_call: TRBD1; clone_size: NA; v_call: TRBV28; cdr3_nt: TGTGCCAGCGGGACAGAGCCTTATGGCTACACCTTC; cdr3_aa: CASGTEPYGYTF
j_call: TRBJ2-3; d_call: TRBD2; clone_size: NA; v_call: TRBV29-1; cdr3_nt: TGCAGCGTCCGTAAGGGGACTAGTGGTGGAGATACGCAGTATTTT; cdr3_aa: CSVRKGTSGGDTQYF
j_call: TRBJ1-1; d_call: NA; clone_size: NA; v_call: TRBV5-6; cdr3_nt: TGTGCCAGCAGCTTATTCCTGAACACTGAAGCTTTCTTT; cdr3_aa: CASSLFLNTEAFF
j_call: TRBJ2-5; d_call: NA; clone_size: NA; v_call: TRBV5-1; cdr3_nt: TGCGCCAGCAGCTCTGAAGGACATCCCCAAGAGACCCAGTACTTC; cdr3_aa: CASSSEGHPQETQYF
j_call: TRBJ1-1; d_call: NA; clone_size: NA; v_call: TRBV5-4; cdr3_nt: TGTGCCAGCAGCTTGGGCTTGGACGGGAACACTGAAGCTTTCTTT; cdr3_aa: CASSLGLDGNTEAFF
j_call: TRBJ2-3; d_call: NA; clone_size: NA; v_call: TRBV6-6; cdr3_nt: TGTGCCAGCAACCGGGGGGCCAGTGCAGATACGCAGTATTTT; cdr3_aa: CASNRGASADTQYF
j_call: TRBJ1-5; d_call: NA; clone_size: NA; v_call: TRBV30; cdr3_nt: TGTGCCTGGAGAACACAGGGAAGCAATCAGCCCCAGCATTTT; cdr3_aa: CAWRTQGSNQPQHF
j_call: TRBJ2-6; d_call: TRBD2; clone_size: NA; v_call: TRBV9; cdr3_nt: TGTGCCAGCAGCGCGGGACTAGCGGGGGGCAGTGGGGCCAACGTCCTGACTTTC; cdr3_aa: CASSAGLAGGSGANVLTF